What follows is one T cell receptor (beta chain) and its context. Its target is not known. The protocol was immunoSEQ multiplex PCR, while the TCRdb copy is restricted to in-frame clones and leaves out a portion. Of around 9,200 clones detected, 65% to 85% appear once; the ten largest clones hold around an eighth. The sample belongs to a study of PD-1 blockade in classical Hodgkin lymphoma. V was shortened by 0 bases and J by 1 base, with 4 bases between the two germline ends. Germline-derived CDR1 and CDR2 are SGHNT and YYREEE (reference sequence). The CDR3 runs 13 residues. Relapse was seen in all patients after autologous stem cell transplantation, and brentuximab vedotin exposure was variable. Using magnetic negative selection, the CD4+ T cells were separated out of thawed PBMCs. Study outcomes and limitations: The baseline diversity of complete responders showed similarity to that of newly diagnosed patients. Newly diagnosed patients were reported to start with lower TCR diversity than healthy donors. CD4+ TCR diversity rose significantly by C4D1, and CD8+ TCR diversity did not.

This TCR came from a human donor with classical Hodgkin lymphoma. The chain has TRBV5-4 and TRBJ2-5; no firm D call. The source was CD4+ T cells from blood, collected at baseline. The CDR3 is CASSLVGQETQYF. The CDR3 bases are TGTGCCAGCAGCTTGGTTGGCCAAGAGACCCAGTACTTC.